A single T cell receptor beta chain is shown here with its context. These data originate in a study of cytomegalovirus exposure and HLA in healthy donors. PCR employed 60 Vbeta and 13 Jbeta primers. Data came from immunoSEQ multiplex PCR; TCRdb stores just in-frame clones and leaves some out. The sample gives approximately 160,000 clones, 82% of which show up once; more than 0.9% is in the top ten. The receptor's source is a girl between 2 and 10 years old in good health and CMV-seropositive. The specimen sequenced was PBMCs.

The CDR3 spells CASSIPGQGVGEAFF. The CDR3 DNA reads TGTGCCAGCAGCATACCGGGACAGGGGGTGGGTGAAGCTTTCTTT. This chain connects TRBV5-4 to TRBJ1-1, with 11 bases identical to TRBD1. In germline, CDR1 is SGHNT, CDR2 YYREEE (reference sequence). The CDR3 contains 15 residues. The V gene end was trimmed by 4 bases and the J gene end by 7 bases; junction bases not matched to a gene: 9. The entire variable domain, with the rest obtained from reference TRBV5-4 and TRBJ1-1, is as follows: ETGVTQSPTHLIKTRGQQVTLRCSSQSGHNTVSWYQQALGQGPQFIFQYYREEENGRGNFPPRFSGLQFPNYSSELNVNALELDDSALYLCASSIPGQGVGEAFFGQGTRLTVV.